One T cell receptor beta chain is described in this entry. This entry belongs to a study of T-cell memory formation after mild COVID-19. Germline CDR1 reads SGHNT; CDR2 reads YYREEE (reference sequence). This CDR3 contains 16 residues. With V trimmed by 4 bases and J by 1 base, 9 bases remained unmatched. TCRdb analysed the 5' RACE reads with MiXCR anew, one entry per CDR3 protein. The sample comprises 400,000 to 500,000 distinct CDR3 sequences, around 20% of which are singletons, and 7.5% to 9.5% rests with the top ten. The TCR sequence derives from an adult woman who had mild COVID-19 (a few samples of this study predate the infection). Cell type and time point are not known. This chain joins TRBV5-4 and TRBJ2-3; 7 nucleotides align to TRBD1. The sample was PBMCs or a T cell subset sorted from them (not recorded which). The CDR3 is CASSEQNDRGTDTQYF. CDR3 coding DNA: TGTGCCAGCAGCGAACAGAACGACAGGGGCACAGATACGCAGTATTTT.